Presented here are 7 T cell receptor beta chains from one specimen sequenced in a study of regulatory T cells in long-lasting Graves disease. As for time point: newly diagnosed GD, antithyroid drugs for less than 3 months. The TCR library used RNA extracted from PBMCs. Combining iRepertoire HTBI primers with Arm-PCR of CDR3 regions, the authors built TCR beta libraries. TCRdb processed the multiplex PCR reads anew with MiXCR; each CDR3 protein has one entry. The data contain over 500,000 distinct CDR3 sequences, around 16% of them singletons. These data also formed part of another study, on T cells in Graves' hyperthyroidism and ophthalmopathy.

Material: peripheral blood mononuclear cells (PBMCs), obtained at new diagnosis, from a patient treated with antithyroid drugs. The receptors come from a man aged 18 to 30 with Graves disease.

This clonotype was picked up many times. Here the CDR3 reads CASSSIAGARYEQYF. Written as DNA, the CDR3 is TGTGCCAGCAGTTCCATAGCGGGAGCCCGCTACGAGCAGTACTTC. The J gene is TRBJ2-7, the V gene TRBV27, with TRBD2 matching over 9 bases. Germline assignment: CDR1 MNHEY and CDR2 SMNVEV (reference sequence). V lost 4 bases and J lost 3; bases outside the gene matches: 7. The CDR3 runs to 15 residues.

The rearrangement uses TRBV5-1 and TRBJ2-1; unclear D gene. The V gene's germline CDR1 is SGHRS and CDR2 YFSETQ. V was shortened by 2 bases and J by 9 bases, with 21 bases between the two germline ends. The CDR3 sequence is 16 residues long. CDR3 protein: CASSFTGPPAMGEQFF. The CDR3 DNA is TGCGCCAGCAGCTTTACGGGCCCGCCGGCAATGGGTGAGCAGTTCTTC. Full variable domain (rest looked up from reference TRBV5-1 and TRBJ2-1): KAGVTQTPRYLIKTRGQQVTLSCSPISGHRSVSWYQQTPGQGLQFLFEYFSETQRNKGNFPGRFSGRQFSNSRSEMNVSTLELGDSALYLCASSFTGPPAMGEQFFGPGTRLTVL.

In nucleotides, the CDR3 is TGTGCCAGCAGCCAAGAACCTCTCGGCTCGGGAGCTTTCTTT. It specifies CASSQEPLGSGAFF. J is TRBJ1-1 and V is TRBV14; the D is unclear. Deletions cut 0 bases from V and 10 bases from J, with 15 bases between. The germline gives CDR1 SGHDN, CDR2 FVKESK. The length of the CDR3 is 14 residues.

This chain links TRBV5-4 with TRBJ2-1; 13 positions agree with TRBD2. Germline CDR1 SGHNT, CDR2 YYREEE (reference sequence). The CDR3 loop spans 17 amino acids. V lost 4 bases, J lost 5 bases, and 9 bases stayed unmatched. The CDR3 spells CASSPGLAGSGNNEQFF. DNA for the CDR3: TGTGCCAGCAGCCCGGGACTAGCGGGATCGGGGAACAATGAGCAGTTCTTC.

The gene calls are TRBV10-3 and TRBJ2-2, with 14 bases lining up with TRBD2. The CDR3 is made up of 20 amino acids. The V segment lost 0 bases and the J segment 1 base; nucleotides outside the gene matches: 7. Germline lookup yields CDR1 ENHRY and CDR2 SYGVKD. For the CDR3, the DNA is TGTGCCATCAGTGAGTCGAAGGGACTAGCGGGAGTGAGGAACACCGGGGAGCTGTTTTTT. Its translation is CAISESKGLAGVRNTGELFF.

This clonotype was counted ten times or more. J is TRBJ1-2 and V is TRBV28; D is perhaps TRBD1 (6 bases). The germline V and J ends were trimmed by 6 bases and 4 bases, with 18 bases remaining between them. This CDR3 has 15 amino acids. CDR1 is MDHEN, CDR2 SYDVKM, per germline. The CDR3 DNA reads as TGTGCCAGCAGGGGTATTACAGGGCCAGCCTATGGCTACACCTTC. It encodes CASRGITGPAYGYTF.

The chain uses TRBV11-2 and TRBJ1-2, with 8 bases matching TRBD1. The V gene end was trimmed by 4 bases and the J gene end by 6 bases; junction bases not matched to a gene: 7. Germline CDR1 reads SGHAT; CDR2 reads FQNNGV. The CDR3 sequence is 14 residues long. The CDR3 loop reads CASSSSTTGDGYTF. CDR3 in DNA: TGTGCCAGCAGCTCGAGCACGACAGGGGATGGCTACACCTTC.